These 8 T cell receptor beta chains were all obtained from the same sample, sequenced in a study of siplizumab effects on memory and regulatory T cells. These TCRs are of unknown antigen specificity. Measured with immunoSEQ multiplex PCR; TCRdb has only the in-frame clones, and not every one. The table has fewer than 20,000 clones, around 42% seen once; the top ten hold approximately 4.9%. The mixed lymphocyte reaction cells underwent coculture at 37°C for five to six days. The specimen was CFSE-low (dividing) CD4+ T cells sorted from an allogeneic mixed lymphocyte reaction. The receptor set was obtained from a human donor in good health; the cells came from an allogeneic mixed lymphocyte reaction.

This clone was seen a few times. This sequence joins TRBV27 and TRBJ2-7; TRBD2 might be the D (6 bases). Trimming cost V 3 bases and J 2 bases, with 11 bases left between them. This CDR3 contains 14 residues. Germline V gene sequence: CDR1 MNHEY, CDR2 SMNVEV (reference sequence). This CDR3 reads CASSLGLAPYEQYF. The CDR3 nucleotides are TGTGCCAGCAGTTTGGGTCTAGCGCCCTACGAGCAGTACTTC.

This clone was found a few times. The gene calls are TRBV4-2 and TRBJ2-7; possibly TRBD1 for D (5 bases). V was trimmed by 0 bases and J by 5 bases, leaving 11 bases between them. Germline V CDR1 and CDR2: LGHNA, YNFKEQ. The CDR3 has 14 residues. The CDR3 DNA follows: TGTGCCAGCAGCCAAGACCAACAGGTGGACGAGCAGTACTTC. Translation gives CASSQDQQVDEQYF.

This CDR3 reads CASRSDRYEKLFF. CDR3 DNA sequence: TGTGCCAGCAGATCGGACAGATATGAAAAACTGTTTTTT. The rearrangement joins TRBV28 to TRBJ1-4, with D perhaps TRBD1 (6 bases). This CDR3 is 13 amino acids long. The germline V and J ends were trimmed by 6 bases and 6 bases, with 11 bases remaining between them. The germline V gene encodes CDR1 MDHEN and CDR2 SYDVKM.

The CDR3 here is CASSPAFGQAISGANVLTF. The CDR3 nucleotides read TGCGCCAGCAGCCCAGCATTCGGACAGGCGATCTCTGGGGCCAACGTCCTGACTTTC. V is TRBV5-1 and J is TRBJ2-6; 7 bases map to TRBD1. V shed 4 bases, J shed 0 bases, and the junction held 13 bases outside the gene matches. Germline lookup yields CDR1 SGHRS and CDR2 YFSETQ. This CDR3 has 19 residues.

This sequence joins TRBV5-1 and TRBJ1-2; possibly TRBD1 for D (6 bases). CDR3 length: 15 amino acids. Per germline, CDR1 SGHRS and CDR2 YFSETQ. V lost 0 bases and J 5 bases, leaving 14 bases between the germline ends. CDR3 sequence reads: CASSLAPRTEYGYTF. DNA for the CDR3: TGCGCCAGCAGCTTGGCTCCCAGGACAGAATATGGCTACACCTTC. Complete variable domain (other parts from reference TRBV5-1 and TRBJ1-2): KAGVTQTPRYLIKTRGQQVTLSCSPISGHRSVSWYQQTPGQGLQFLFEYFSETQRNKGNFPGRFSGRQFSNSRSEMNVSTLELGDSALYLCASSLAPRTEYGYTFGSGTRLTVV.

This clone was seen more than once but under ten times. This chain uses TRBV18 with TRBJ2-5; D perhaps matches TRBD1 (6 bases). V lost 2 bases to trimming and J lost 5 bases, with 15 bases between them. The germline CDR1 and CDR2 sequences are KGHSH and LQKENI. There are 15 residues in the CDR3. In DNA form, the CDR3 reads TGTGCCAGCTCACCAATGGCAGGGGCACAGGAGACCCAGTACTTC. This gives the protein CASSPMAGAQETQYF.

The V gene is TRBV6-5, the J gene TRBJ1-2, with 12 bases identical to TRBD1. The CDR3 extends over 14 amino acids. With 7 bases clipped from V and 8 bases from J, the junction kept 8 bases outside the gene matches. The germline CDR1 and CDR2 sequences are MNHEY and SVGAGI. CDR3 loop: CASTEGQGAWGYTF. For the CDR3, the DNA is TGTGCCAGCACCGAGGGACAGGGGGCGTGGGGCTACACCTTC.

This chain uses TRBV28 with TRBJ2-7; 7 bases are a match to TRBD1. With V trimmed by 4 bases and J by 4 bases, 10 bases remained unmatched. The CDR3 loop spans 15 amino acids. CDR1 is MDHEN, CDR2 SYDVKM, per germline. CDR3 in DNA: TGTGCCAGCAGTTCCACAGGGGAGAGGGCATACGAGCAGTACTTC. Amino acid sequence: CASSSTGERAYEQYF.